Below are 14 T cell receptor beta chains sequenced from a single sample in a study of technical replicates of blood from a few donors. The data were produced by immunoSEQ multiplex PCR, yet TCRdb's version contains in-frame clones alone and is incomplete. The sample shows some 90,000 clones, approximately 96% of them seen only once. The sequenced sample was T cells isolated from PBMCs. The receptors shown here come from a human donor in good health.

Turning to this clone: This CDR3 is also generated by other DNA sequences in the sample. The chain couples TRBV9 to TRBJ2-5; 7 bases are shared with TRBD2. This CDR3 is 13 amino acids long. The trim removed 0 bases at V and 4 bases at J, leaving 0 bases unmatched. Germline V gene sequence: CDR1 SGDLS, CDR2 YYNGEE. The DNA for the CDR3 is TGTGCCAGCAGCGTAGCGGGGGGAGAGACCCAGTACTTC. It codes for CASSVAGGETQYF.

This chain uses TRBV10-2 with TRBJ1-4, with D uncertain. The CDR3 is made up of 13 amino acids. Looked up from germline, CDR1 is WSHSY and CDR2 is SAAADI. The V and J ends lost 3 bases and 8 bases respectively, with 10 bases between them. The CDR3 sequence is CASSENGEEKLFF. The CDR3 region has the DNA TGCGCCAGCAGTGAAAATGGGGAGGAAAAACTGTTTTTT.

This chain uses TRBV5-1 with TRBJ1-2; perhaps TRBD1 as D (5 bases). Germline assignment: CDR1 SGHRS and CDR2 YFSETQ. This CDR3 spans 12 amino acids. V lost 4 bases and J 4 bases, leaving 8 bases between the germline ends. The CDR3 DNA is TGCGCCAGCAGCGAGGACACCTATGGCTACACCTTC. Residues: CASSEDTYGYTF. Full variable domain (outside the CDR3, taken from reference TRBV5-1 and TRBJ1-2): KAGVTQTPRYLIKTRGQQVTLSCSPISGHRSVSWYQQTPGQGLQFLFEYFSETQRNKGNFPGRFSGRQFSNSRSEMNVSTLELGDSALYLCASSEDTYGYTFGSGTRLTVV.

This rearrangement joins TRBV5-8 to TRBJ2-2, with 8 bases that match TRBD2. The CDR3 length is 17 residues. Germline V gene data show CDR1 as SGHTS and CDR2 as YDEGEE. With V trimmed by 4 bases and J by 4 bases, 12 bases remained unmatched. This CDR3 is CASSRVVASGSTGELFF. CDR3 nucleotides: TGTGCCAGCAGCCGGGTCGTCGCTAGCGGGTCCACCGGGGAGCTGTTTTTT.

The chain couples TRBV11-2 to TRBJ2-5; 11 bases are shared with TRBD2. Germline V gene data show CDR1 as SGHAT and CDR2 as FQNNGV. The CDR3 sequence is 15 residues long. Trimming cost V 7 bases and J 5 bases; bases outside gene matches: 9. The CDR3, as DNA: TGTGCCAGCATATTAGCGGGAGGGCCTTTTGAGACCCAGTACTTC. Translated: CASILAGGPFETQYF.

The chain employs TRBV6-1 and TRBJ1-2, with 7 bases lining up with TRBD1. J lost 4 bases, V lost 1 base, and 3 bases had no gene match. Germline V gene lookup returns CDR1 MNHNS and CDR2 SASEGT. CDR3 length: 14 amino acids. The CDR3 region has the DNA TGTGCCAGCAGTGAAGGGACAGGCTCCTATGGCTACACCTTC. Its translation is CASSEGTGSYGYTF.

The chain combines TRBV7-3 with TRBJ2-7; TRBD1 matches 8 bases. Germline loops: CDR1 SGHTA, CDR2 FQGTGA. The CDR3 has 14 amino acids. V lost 5 bases, J lost 7 bases, and 10 bases stayed unmatched. In DNA form, the CDR3 reads TGTGCCAGCAGCCCAGGGACAGGCCTGGCGGAGCAGTACTTC. As protein: CASSPGTGLAEQYF.

The rearrangement uses TRBV7-2 and TRBJ2-7, with TRBD2 matching 15 bases. The germline CDR1 and CDR2 sequences are SGHTA and FQGNSA. The CDR3 is 16 residues long. V lost 1 base to trimming and J lost 5 bases; unmatched junction nucleotides: 3. The CDR3 region is CASSLVGTSGRNEQYF. The CDR3 bases are TGTGCCAGCAGCTTAGTCGGGACTAGCGGGAGGAACGAGCAGTACTTC.

This clone was found once. The chain uses TRBV4-1 and TRBJ2-5, with 8 bases lining up with TRBD2. This CDR3 comprises 17 residues. The J segment lost 5 bases and the V segment lost 0 bases, leaving 11 bases of the junction unmatched. Germline lookup yields CDR1 MGHRA and CDR2 YSYEKL. The CDR3, as DNA: TGCGCCAGCAGCCAAGATCCGGGGGGGAGTGAAGGGGAGACCCAGTACTTC. Protein: CASSQDPGGSEGETQYF.

This clone was recorded once. The chain uses TRBV6-1 and TRBJ2-7, with 9 bases aligning to TRBD1. The V segment lost 5 bases and the J segment 3 bases; nucleotides outside the gene matches: 5. Germline V gene sequence: CDR1 MNHNS, CDR2 SASEGT. The CDR3 extends over 14 amino acids. In DNA form, the CDR3 reads TGTGCCAGCAGTTGGGACAGGGCTGACTACGAGCAGTACTTC. Translated: CASSWDRADYEQYF.

The V call is TRBV19, the J call TRBJ1-5; the D is unclear. Germline V lookup: CDR1 LNHDA, CDR2 SQIVND (reference sequence). There are 15 residues in the CDR3. V lost 3 bases and J 0 bases, leaving 9 bases between the germline ends. The CDR3 bases are TGTGCCAGTAGTATCCCACGGGATAGCAATCAGCCCCAGCATTTT. Its protein is CASSIPRDSNQPQHF.

The chain joins TRBV25-1 to TRBJ1-1; D perhaps matches TRBD1 (6 bases). Between the trimmed V and J ends, which lost 4 bases and 4 bases, there was a span of 19 bases. Germline values: CDR1 MGHDK, CDR2 SYGVNS. This CDR3 region has 16 residues. The CDR3 nucleotides are TGTGCCAGCAGTGGGGGGCACAGGTTTATTGGCACTGAAGCTTTCTTT. Amino acids: CASSGGHRFIGTEAFF.

The rearrangement uses TRBV4-1 and TRBJ1-2; 7 bases agree with TRBD1. The germline V gene encodes CDR1 MGHRA and CDR2 YSYEKL. There are 15 residues in the CDR3. J gave up 5 bases and V 0 bases, and 6 bases lay outside the gene matches. Here the CDR3 reads CASSQESPRGYGYTF. For the CDR3, the DNA is TGCGCCAGCAGCCAAGAATCCCCCAGGGGGTATGGCTACACCTTC.

This clone came up once. This chain uses TRBV7-7 with TRBJ2-5; D might be TRBD1 (6 bases). The CDR3 has 14 amino acids. CDR1 and CDR2 (germline): SSHAT, FNYEAQ (reference sequence). The V gene lost 5 bases and the J gene lost 5 bases, with 15 bases spanning the gap. The chain's CDR3 is CASSQGTGYETQYF. The CDR3 nucleotides read TGTGCCAGCAGCCAAGGCACAGGGTATGAGACCCAGTACTTC.